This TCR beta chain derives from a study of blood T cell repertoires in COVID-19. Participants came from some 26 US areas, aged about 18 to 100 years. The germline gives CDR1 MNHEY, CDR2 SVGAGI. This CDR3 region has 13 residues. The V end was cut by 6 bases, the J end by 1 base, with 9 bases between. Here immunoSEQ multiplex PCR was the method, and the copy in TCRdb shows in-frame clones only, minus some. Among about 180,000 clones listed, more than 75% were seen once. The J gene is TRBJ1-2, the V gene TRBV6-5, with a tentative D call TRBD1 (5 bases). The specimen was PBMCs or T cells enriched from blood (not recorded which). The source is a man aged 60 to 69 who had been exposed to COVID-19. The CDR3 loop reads CASRYGHNYGYTF. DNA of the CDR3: TGTGCCAGCAGATACGGACATAACTATGGCTACACCTTC.